This T cell receptor beta chain derives from a study of post-analysis software for immune sequencing data. Overall study: Relapsing-remitting, secondary progressive and progressive-relapsing courses of multiple sclerosis were included. General study findings and limits: Compared with controls, patients showed significantly lower normalized Chao1 diversity. Comparison of patients with controls showed five TRBV segments more frequent in patients, TRBV5-6, TRBV5-1 and TRBV20-1 among them.

Comments on this clonotype: Its antigen is not known.

Per germline, CDR1 PRHDT and CDR2 FYEKMQ (reference sequence). This CDR3 comprises 17 residues. Sequencing libraries made from TCR beta cDNA carried unique molecular identifiers. TCRdb re-called the PCR reads through MiXCR, storing one row per CDR3 protein. This sample yields roughly 540,000 distinct CDR3 sequences, of which approximately 31% are seen a single time; roughly 6% belongs to the top ten. Input material: blood. This chain links TRBV13 with TRBJ2-7; the match to TRBD2 covers 13 bases. The better agreement between TRBJ2-5 and the DNA end casts doubt on the J call. This receptor was identified in a girl under 18 with multiple sclerosis. The CDR3 spells CASSTWGTSGDLETQYF. In nucleotides, the CDR3 is TGTGCCAGTTCGACCTGGGGGACTAGCGGGGATTTAGAGACCCAGTACTTC.